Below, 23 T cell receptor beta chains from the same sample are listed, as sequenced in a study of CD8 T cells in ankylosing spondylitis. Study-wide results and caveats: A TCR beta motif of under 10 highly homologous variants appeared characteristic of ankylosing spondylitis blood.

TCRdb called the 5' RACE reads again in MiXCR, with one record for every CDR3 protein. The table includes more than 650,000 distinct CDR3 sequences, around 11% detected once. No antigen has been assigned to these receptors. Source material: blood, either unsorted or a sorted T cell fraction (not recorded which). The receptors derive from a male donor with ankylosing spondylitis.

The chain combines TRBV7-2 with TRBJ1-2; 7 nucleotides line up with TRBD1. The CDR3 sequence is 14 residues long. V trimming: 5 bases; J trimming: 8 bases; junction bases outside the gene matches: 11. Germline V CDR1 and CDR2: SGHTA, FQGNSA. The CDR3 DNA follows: TGTGCCAGCAGCGCCGCCCCCGGACAGGTGGGCTACACCTTC. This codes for CASSAAPGQVGYTF.

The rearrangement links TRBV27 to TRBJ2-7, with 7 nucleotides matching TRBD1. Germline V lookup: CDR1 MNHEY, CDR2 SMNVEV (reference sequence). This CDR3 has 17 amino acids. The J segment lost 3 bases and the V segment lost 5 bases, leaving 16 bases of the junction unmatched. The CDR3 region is CASSLKKKQGFSYEQYF. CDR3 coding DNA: TGTGCCAGCAGTCTAAAAAAGAAACAGGGGTTCAGCTACGAGCAGTACTTC.

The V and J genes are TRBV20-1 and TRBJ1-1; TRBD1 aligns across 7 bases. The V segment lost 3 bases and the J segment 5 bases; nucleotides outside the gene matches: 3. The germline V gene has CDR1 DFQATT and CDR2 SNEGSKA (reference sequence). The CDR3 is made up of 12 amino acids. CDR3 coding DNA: TGCAGTGCTAGCGACAGGGTTACTGAAGCTTTCTTT. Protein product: CSASDRVTEAFF.

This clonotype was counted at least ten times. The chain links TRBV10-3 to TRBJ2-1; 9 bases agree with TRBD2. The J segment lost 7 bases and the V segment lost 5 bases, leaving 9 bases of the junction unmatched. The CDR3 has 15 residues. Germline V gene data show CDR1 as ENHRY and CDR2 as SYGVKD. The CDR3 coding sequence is TGTGCCATCAGTTTGAGCGGGGGGCCGGGGAATGAGCAGTTCTTC. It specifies CAISLSGGPGNEQFF.

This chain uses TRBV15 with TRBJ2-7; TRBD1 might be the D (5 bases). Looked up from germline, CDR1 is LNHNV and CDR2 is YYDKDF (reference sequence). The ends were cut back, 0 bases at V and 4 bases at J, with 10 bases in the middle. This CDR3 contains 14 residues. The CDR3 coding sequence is TGTGCCACCAGCAGAGACAGGGTGAAGTACGAGCAGTACTTC. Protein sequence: CATSRDRVKYEQYF.

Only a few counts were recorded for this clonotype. The CDR3 bases are TGCAGTGCTAGAGCATGGGACAGGGGCAATCAGCCCCAGCATTTT. Translating it yields CSARAWDRGNQPQHF. The V and J genes are TRBV20-1 and TRBJ1-5, with 9 positions matching TRBD1. From germline, CDR1 is DFQATT and CDR2 SNEGSKA (reference sequence). The V gene end was trimmed by 1 base and the J gene end by 2 bases; junction bases not matched to a gene: 3. The CDR3 loop spans 15 amino acids.

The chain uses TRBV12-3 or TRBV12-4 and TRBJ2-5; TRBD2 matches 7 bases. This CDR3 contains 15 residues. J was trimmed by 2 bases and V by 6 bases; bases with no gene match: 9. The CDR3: CASSPGAGVQETQYF. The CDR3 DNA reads TGTGCCAGCAGCCCGGGCGCGGGGGTACAAGAGACCCAGTACTTC.

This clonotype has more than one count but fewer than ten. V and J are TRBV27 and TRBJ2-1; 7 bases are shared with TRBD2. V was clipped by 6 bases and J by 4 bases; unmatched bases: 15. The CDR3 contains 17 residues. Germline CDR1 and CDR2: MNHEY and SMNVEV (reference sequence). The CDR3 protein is CASRKGLGGGFYNEQFF. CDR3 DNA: TGTGCCAGCAGAAAGGGATTAGGCGGGGGTTTTTACAATGAGCAGTTCTTC.

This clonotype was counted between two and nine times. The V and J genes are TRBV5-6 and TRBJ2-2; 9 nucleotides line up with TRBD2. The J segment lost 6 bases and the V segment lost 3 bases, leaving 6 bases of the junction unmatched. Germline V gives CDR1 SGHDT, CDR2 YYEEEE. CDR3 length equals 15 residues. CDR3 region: CASSWGLARPGELFF. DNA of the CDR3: TGTGCCAGCAGCTGGGGACTAGCCCGTCCCGGGGAGCTGTTTTTT.

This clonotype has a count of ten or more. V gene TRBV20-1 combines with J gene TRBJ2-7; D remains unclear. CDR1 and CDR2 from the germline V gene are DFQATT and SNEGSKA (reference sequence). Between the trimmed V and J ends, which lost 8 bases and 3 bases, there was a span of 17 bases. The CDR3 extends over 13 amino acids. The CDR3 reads CSPHYTPHYEQYF. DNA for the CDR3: TGCAGTCCTCATTATACCCCCCACTACGAGCAGTACTTC.

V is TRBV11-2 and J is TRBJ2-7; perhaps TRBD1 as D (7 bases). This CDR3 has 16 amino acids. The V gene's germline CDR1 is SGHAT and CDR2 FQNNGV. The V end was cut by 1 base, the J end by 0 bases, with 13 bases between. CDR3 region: CASSLGGTVFSYEQYF. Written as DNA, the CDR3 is TGTGCCAGCAGCTTAGGCGGGACAGTGTTCTCCTACGAGCAGTACTTC.

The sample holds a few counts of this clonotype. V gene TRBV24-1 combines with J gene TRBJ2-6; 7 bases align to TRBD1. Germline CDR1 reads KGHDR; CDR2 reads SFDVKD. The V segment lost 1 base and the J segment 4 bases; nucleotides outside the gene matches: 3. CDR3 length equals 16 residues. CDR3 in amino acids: CATSDFRGSGANVLTF. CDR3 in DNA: TGTGCCACCAGTGATTTCAGGGGGTCGGGGGCCAACGTCCTGACTTTC.

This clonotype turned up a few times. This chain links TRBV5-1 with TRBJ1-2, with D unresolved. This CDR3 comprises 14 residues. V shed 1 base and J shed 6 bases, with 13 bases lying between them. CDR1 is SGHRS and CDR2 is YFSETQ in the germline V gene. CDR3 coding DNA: TGCGCCAGCAGCTTGCAGGTGTTCGTTGATGGCTACACCTTC. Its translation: CASSLQVFVDGYTF.

The DNA of the CDR3 is TGTGCCAGCAGTGTACCTGGCGGAAACACCATATATTTT. Amino acid sequence: CASSVPGGNTIYF. The J gene is TRBJ1-3, the V gene TRBV12-3 or TRBV12-4; D call uncertain. Trimming left V 5 bases short and J 4 bases short, with 9 bases between. The CDR3 sequence is 13 residues long.

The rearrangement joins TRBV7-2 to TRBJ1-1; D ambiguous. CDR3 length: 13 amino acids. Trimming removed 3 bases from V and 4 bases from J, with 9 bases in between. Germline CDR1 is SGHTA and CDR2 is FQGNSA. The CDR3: CASSLEQSTEAFF. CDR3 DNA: TGTGCCAGCAGCTTGGAACAATCCACTGAAGCTTTCTTT.

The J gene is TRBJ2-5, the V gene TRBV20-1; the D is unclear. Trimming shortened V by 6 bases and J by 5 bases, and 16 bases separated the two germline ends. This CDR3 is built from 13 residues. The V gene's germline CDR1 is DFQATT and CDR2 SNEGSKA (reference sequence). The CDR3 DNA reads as TGCAGTGCACCAGTAGGGCGTGAGGAGACCCAGTACTTC. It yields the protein CSAPVGREETQYF.

The CDR3 DNA is TGTGCCAGCAGTTTACAGGGACAAGCAGAGACCCAGTACTTC. Its translation: CASSLQGQAETQYF. The chain employs TRBV28 and TRBJ2-5; D perhaps matches TRBD1 (6 bases). This CDR3 has 14 amino acids. The germline gives CDR1 MDHEN, CDR2 SYDVKM. The germline V and J ends were trimmed by 2 bases and 4 bases, with 11 bases remaining between them. Full variable domain (missing parts from reference TRBV28 and TRBJ2-5): DVKVTQSSRYLVKRTGEKVFLECVQDMDHENMFWYRQDPGLGLRLIYFSYDVKMKEKGDIPEGYSVSREKKERFSLILESASTNQTSMYLCASSLQGQAETQYFGPGTRLLVL.

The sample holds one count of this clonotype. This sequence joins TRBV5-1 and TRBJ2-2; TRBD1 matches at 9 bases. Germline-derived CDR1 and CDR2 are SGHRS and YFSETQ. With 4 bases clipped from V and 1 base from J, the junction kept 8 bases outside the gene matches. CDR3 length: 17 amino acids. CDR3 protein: CASSISPGQGNTGELFF. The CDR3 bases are TGCGCCAGCAGCATCAGCCCGGGACAGGGGAACACCGGGGAGCTGTTTTTT.

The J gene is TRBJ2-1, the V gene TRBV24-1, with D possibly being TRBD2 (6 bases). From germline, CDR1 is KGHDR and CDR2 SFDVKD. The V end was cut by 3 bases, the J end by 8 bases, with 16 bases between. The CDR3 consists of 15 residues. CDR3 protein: CATSDEGLASDEQFF. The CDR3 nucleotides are TGTGCCACCAGTGATGAGGGACTTGCCTCCGATGAGCAGTTCTTC.

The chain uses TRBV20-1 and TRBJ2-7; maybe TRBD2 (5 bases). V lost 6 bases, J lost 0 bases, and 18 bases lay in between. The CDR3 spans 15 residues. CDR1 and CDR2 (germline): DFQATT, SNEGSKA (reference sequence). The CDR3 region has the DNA TGCAGTGCCTCCAGAGGGCCGACAAGCTCCTACGAGCAGTACTTC. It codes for CSASRGPTSSYEQYF.

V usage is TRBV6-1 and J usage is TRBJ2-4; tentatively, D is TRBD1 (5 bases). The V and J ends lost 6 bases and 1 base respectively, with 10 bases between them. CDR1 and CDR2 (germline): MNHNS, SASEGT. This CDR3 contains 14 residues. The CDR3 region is CASSRAFAKNIQYF. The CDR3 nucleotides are TGTGCCAGCAGCAGGGCCTTCGCCAAAAACATTCAGTACTTC.

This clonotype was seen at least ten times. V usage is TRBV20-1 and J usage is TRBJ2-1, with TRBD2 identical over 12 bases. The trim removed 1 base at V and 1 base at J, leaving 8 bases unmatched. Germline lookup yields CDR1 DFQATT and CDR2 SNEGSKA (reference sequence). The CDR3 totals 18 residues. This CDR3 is CSARARTSGRWSYNEQFF. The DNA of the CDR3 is TGCAGTGCTAGAGCTAGAACTAGCGGGAGGTGGTCCTACAATGAGCAGTTCTTC.

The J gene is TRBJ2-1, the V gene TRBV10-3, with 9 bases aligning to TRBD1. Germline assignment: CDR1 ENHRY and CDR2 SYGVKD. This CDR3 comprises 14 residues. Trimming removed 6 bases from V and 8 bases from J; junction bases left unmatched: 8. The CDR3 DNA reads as TGTGCCATCAGGGGACAGGGATCTTCCCATGAGCAGTTCTTC. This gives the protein CAIRGQGSSHEQFF.